These T cell receptor beta chains were read from a single sample in a study of T cells after yellow fever vaccination. TCRdb re-called the 5' RACE reads through MiXCR, storing one row per CDR3 protein. The table includes 300,000 to 350,000 distinct CDR3 sequences, approximately 12% detected once. The starting material was CD4+ T cells sorted from PBMCs, obtained 45 days after the yellow fever booster vaccination. The receptors shown here come from a young man who received the YFV17D yellow fever vaccine. Each CDR3 is given without its conserved first and last residue. Each record gives: J gene, V gene, CDR3 protein.

j_gene: TRBJ2-7
v_gene: TRBV20-1
CDR3aa: SASRQDNEQY

j_gene: TRBJ1-4
v_gene: TRBV6-2/TRBV6-3
CDR3aa: ASSALPGETNEKLF

j_gene: TRBJ2-5
v_gene: TRBV3-1
CDR3aa: ASSHWASGGQETQY

j_gene: TRBJ1-2
v_gene: TRBV29-1
CDR3aa: SVPLTGYYGYT

j_gene: TRBJ1-2
v_gene: TRBV11-2
CDR3aa: ASSLDQGLAGYT

j_gene: TRBJ2-4
v_gene: TRBV7-2
CDR3aa: ASSPTRQSSSSY

j_gene: TRBJ2-1
v_gene: TRBV6-2/TRBV6-3
CDR3aa: ASSRTTGRNEQF

j_gene: TRBJ1-2
v_gene: TRBV4-1
CDR3aa: ASSQGLRLSGYT

j_gene: TRBJ1-5
v_gene: TRBV7-2
CDR3aa: ASSFRHLDQPQH

j_gene: TRBJ2-1
v_gene: TRBV20-1
CDR3aa: SAIMGTAGPRGEQF

j_gene: TRBJ2-5
v_gene: TRBV7-2
CDR3aa: ASSLWEVETQY

j_gene: TRBJ2-3
v_gene: TRBV9
CDR3aa: ASSVSQGGLPFSTDTQY

j_gene: TRBJ2-1
v_gene: TRBV6-5
CDR3aa: ASSYPTPGEQF

j_gene: TRBJ2-1
v_gene: TRBV20-1
CDR3aa: SASGHQAGGKHEQF

j_gene: TRBJ1-4
v_gene: TRBV5-1
CDR3aa: ASSEQGPATNEKLF

j_gene: TRBJ1-1
v_gene: TRBV20-1
CDR3aa: SAEGELKGEAF

j_gene: TRBJ2-6
v_gene: TRBV5-1
CDR3aa: ASSHTGTGAPGANVLT

j_gene: TRBJ2-3
v_gene: TRBV20-1
CDR3aa: SAPGRSSTDTQY

j_gene: TRBJ2-1
v_gene: TRBV10-3
CDR3aa: AISGGLDGSANEQF

j_gene: TRBJ2-3
v_gene: TRBV7-9
CDR3aa: ASTLRHPSPDTQY

j_gene: TRBJ2-1
v_gene: TRBV20-1
CDR3aa: SLNRGRNEQF

j_gene: TRBJ1-2
v_gene: TRBV20-1
CDR3aa: SAQQSGGAGGYT

j_gene: TRBJ2-2
v_gene: TRBV11-2
CDR3aa: ASSPTTPTGELF

j_gene: TRBJ2-5
v_gene: TRBV18
CDR3aa: ASSPPTGGRETQY

j_gene: TRBJ1-6
v_gene: TRBV19
CDR3aa: ASSTTADYNSPLH

j_gene: TRBJ1-5
v_gene: TRBV30
CDR3aa: AWTGTGDSNQPQH